The T cell receptor (beta chain) under discussion was sequenced for a study of T cells in Graves' hyperthyroidism and ophthalmopathy. Trimming took 4 bases from V and 3 from J, leaving 12 bases between them. Germline V CDR1 and CDR2: MGHRA, YSYEKL. The CDR3 is made up of 14 amino acids. This clonotype was seen once. Its antigen is not known. Amplification of TCR beta CDR3 regions used RNA as the template. RT-PCR in the first round (using the HTBI primer set) targeted the TCR CDR3. TCRdb passed the multiplex PCR reads through MiXCR, listing each CDR3 protein once. The sample includes approximately 570,000 distinct CDR3 sequences, 20% of them seen just once. Whole-study findings and limits: Also found in blood were most expanded thyroid clonotypes above 0.001.

Sample: blood. The chain employs TRBV4-1 and TRBJ1-2; a possible D gene is TRBD1 (5 bases). The clonotype comes from a man aged 35 to 55 with Graves' ophthalmopathy. CDR3 DNA: TGCGCCAGCAGCCGGGGGGGACTTTACTATGGCTACACCTTC. It encodes CASSRGGLYYGYTF.